This T cell receptor beta chain is from a study of blood T cell repertoires in COVID-19. Overall study: The United States, Italy and Spain provided the acute and convalescent COVID-19 samples. Sources were T cells, B-cell-depleted T cells, or PBMCs; the material itself was cDNA or gDNA.

Authors' analysis steps: Amplification from reference gene primers served as the basis for estimated nucleated cell counts. TCRdb's copy holds only in-frame clones and misses some; the assay was immunoSEQ multiplex PCR. The DNA was the basis for D and trimming; V, J and clone size are from that table. The sample shows 240,000 or so clones, approximately 83% of them seen only once. The junction had 6 bases not matched to a gene; V was cut back by 5 bases and J by 0 bases. Germline values: CDR1 LNHNV, CDR2 YYDKDF (reference sequence). This CDR3 spans 16 amino acids. The sample was peripheral blood. This rearrangement joins TRBV15 to TRBJ1-4; TRBD1 matches at 7 bases. The receptor was derived from a woman in her 30s who had recovered from COVID-19. CDR3 region: CATSPDRVTTNEKLFF. The CDR3 nucleotides read TGTGCCACCAGCCCCGACAGGGTAACAACTAATGAAAAACTGTTTTTT. Looking up the rest from reference TRBV15 and TRBJ1-4 gives the full variable domain: DAMVIQNPRYQVTQFGKPVTLSCSQTLNHNVMYWYQQKSSQAPKLLFHYYDKDFNNEADTPDNFQSRRPNTSFCFLDIRSPGLGDTAMYLCATSPDRVTTNEKLFFGSGTQLSVL.